The 12 T cell receptor beta chains below were found in one sample sequenced in a study of tumor-infiltrating lymphocytes in primary liver carcinoma. Researchers generated TCR beta cDNA from roughly 520 ng of total RNA, relying on a constant-region primer. Libraries covering TCR beta were generated through three nested multiplex PCR rounds (using a slightly modified ARM-PCR). For approximately 9 cycles apiece, the opening two PCR rounds ran with TRBV1-TRBV30 forward primers and a C-beta reverse primer. One entry per CDR3 protein, called by TCRdb with MiXCR from the multiplex PCR reads. The profile shows 150,000 to 200,000 distinct CDR3 sequences, roughly 80% of them singletons. For each extraction, RNA and DNA were obtained together from about 21-30 mg of unsorted bulk tissue. The sequenced material came from tumor tissue from primary liver carcinoma. These TCRs come from a man aged 35 to 55 with primary liver carcinoma and hepatitis B virus infection.

A note on this clonotype: No conserved phenylalanine or tryptophan is present at the end of the CDR3, so a read error is the likely explanation. The genes are TRBV28 and TRBJ2-1, with a tentative D call TRBD2 (6 bases). The CDR3 sequence is 15 residues long. The germline gives CDR1 MDHEN, CDR2 SYDVKM. This CDR3 is CASSLGSGFYDEQFS. In DNA, the CDR3 is TGTGCCAGCAGCCTCGGGAGCGGATTCTACGATGAGCAGTTCTCC.

Comment on this clonotype: The CDR3 carries no conserved terminal phenylalanine or tryptophan, so it likely arises from a read error. The DNA is omitted, as the CDR3 cannot be located on it reliably, and the CDR3 follows TCRdb's listing. The chain recombines TRBV5-4 with TRBJ2-7; the D call TRBD1 from the table was never checked on the DNA. Germline V gene data show CDR1 as SGHNT and CDR2 as YYREEE (reference sequence). With termini counted, the CDR3 has 15 amino acids. The CDR3 loop is CASSTTGTGINEQNL.

The chain combines TRBV11-1 with TRBJ1-2; no definite D call. The CDR3 covers 14 residues. Germline CDR1 is SGHAT and CDR2 is FQDESV (reference sequence). Between the trimmed V and J ends, which lost 0 bases and 8 bases, there was a span of 13 bases. CDR3 DNA: TGTGCCAGCAGCTTAGCGCGACAAGGCGTAGGCTACACCTTC. Its protein product is CASSLARQGVGYTF.

Of note for this clonotype: It is likely a read error, because the conserved phenylalanine at the end of the CDR3 is missing. The chain carries TRBV6-1 and TRBJ1-2; D uncertain. Germline CDR1 reads MNHNS; CDR2 reads SASEGT. The V end was cut by 2 bases, the J end by 5 bases, with 9 bases between. The CDR3 runs 13 residues. The CDR3 bases are TGTGCCAGCAGTGAACGAGGGCTTTATGGCTACACCTAC. It specifies CASSERGLYGYTY.

Only one count was recorded for this clonotype. Germline and junction disagree at one end, which may indicate a read error. This sequence joins TRBV29-1 and TRBJ2-1; 9 bases map to TRBD1. Germline V gene lookup returns CDR1 SQVTM and CDR2 ANQGSEA. This CDR3 contains 15 residues. In DNA form, the CDR3 reads TGCAGTGTTGAGTTCGGGACAGGGCGCTTTTATGAGCAGTTCTTC. Encoded protein: CSVEFGTGRFYEQFF.

In its sample, this clonotype was seen many times. The V and J genes are TRBV5-1 and TRBJ2-5; maybe TRBD2 (5 bases). The V end lost 0 bases, the J end lost 2 bases, and 8 bases lay between the germline ends. The CDR3 is 14 amino acids. The germline V gene has CDR1 SGHRS and CDR2 YFSETQ. The CDR3 DNA sequence: TGCGCCAGCAGCTTGGTTGGCGGGCAAGAGACCCAGTACTTC. Residues: CASSLVGGQETQYF.

As regards this clonotype: A read error is likely, as this CDR3 ends without the conserved phenylalanine or tryptophan. It is unclear where the CDR3 begins or ends on the DNA, so no DNA is shown, and the CDR3 is as TCRdb lists it. This chain uses TRBV12-3 or TRBV12-4 with TRBJ1-5; TRBD1 is taken as the D call from the table, unchecked against the DNA. The CDR3 is made up of 15 amino acids, end residues included. CDR3 amino acids: CASIFGTGGHQPHHL.

For this clonotype: At one boundary the junction diverges from the germline segment, which might be a read error. The chain links TRBV11-2 to TRBJ1-5; a possible D gene is TRBD1 (6 bases). Germline V gene sequence: CDR1 SGHAT, CDR2 FQNNGV. The CDR3 is made up of 17 amino acids. The CDR3 loop is CASSSVGVTGSNQPQHF. The CDR3 nucleotides read TGTGCCAGCAGCTCAGTTGGGGTAACAGGGAGCAATCAGCCCCAACATTTT. Full variable domain (missing parts from reference TRBV11-2 and TRBJ1-5): EAGVAQSPRYKIIEKRQSVAFWCNPISGHATLYWYQQILGQGPKLLIQFQNNGVVDDSQLPKDRFSAERLKGVDSTLKIQPAKLEDSAVYLCASSSVGVTGSNQPQHFGDGTRLSIL.

This sequence joins TRBV5-6 and TRBJ1-1; D unresolved. V lost 0 bases, J lost 12 bases, and 12 bases lay in between. Per germline, CDR1 SGHDT and CDR2 YYEEEE. The CDR3 runs 12 residues. CDR3 residues: CASSLANGESFF. The CDR3, as DNA: TGTGCCAGCAGCTTGGCGAACGGAGAATCTTTCTTT.

Notes on this clonotype: Given a much more abundant clone one base away, this may be a read error. The chain employs TRBV10-3 and TRBJ1-5; possible D gene TRBD1, 6 bases. Germline V gene lookup returns CDR1 ENHRY and CDR2 SYGVKD. This CDR3 region has 13 residues. The CDR3 protein is CATSGQANQSQHF. The CDR3 bases are TGTGCCACGTCGGGACAAGCCAATCAGTCCCAGCATTTT.

The table lists this clonotype with a count of one. At one boundary the junction diverges from the germline segment, which might be a read error. The rearrangement links TRBV6-5 to TRBJ2-6; maybe TRBD1 (5 bases). Germline V gene lookup returns CDR1 MNHEY and CDR2 SVGAGI. The CDR3 spans 14 residues. DNA for the CDR3: TGTGCCAGCAGTTACTCCTCTGGGGCAAACGACCTGACTTTC. This codes for CASSYSSGANDLTF.

This rearrangement joins TRBV28 to TRBJ2-5; unclear D gene. V lost 5 bases, J lost 2 bases, and 9 bases lay in between. CDR3 length equals 13 residues. CDR1 and CDR2 from the germline V gene are MDHEN and SYDVKM. The DNA for the CDR3 is TGTGCCAGCAGTCCCACAGAGCAAGAGACCCAGTACTTC. As protein: CASSPTEQETQYF.